These 19 T cell receptor beta chains were sequenced from one sample in a study of cytomegalovirus exposure and HLA in healthy donors. Generated by immunoSEQ multiplex PCR, the TCRdb table keeps only in-frame clones and is missing some. Among roughly 330,000 clones listed, 87% were seen once. The sample comprised PBMCs. These receptors came from a woman between 25 and 40 years old in good health and CMV-seropositive.

V and J are TRBV7-2 and TRBJ1-4; 8 nucleotides agree with TRBD1. CDR1 is SGHTA, CDR2 FQGNSA, per germline. The V segment lost 5 bases and the J segment 7 bases; nucleotides outside the gene matches: 6. The CDR3 spans 14 residues. CDR3 in amino acids: CASSPRTGPEKLFF. The CDR3 coding sequence is TGTGCCAGCAGCCCACGGACAGGGCCTGAAAAACTGTTTTTT.

The V gene is TRBV4-2, the J gene TRBJ1-1; tentatively, D is TRBD1 (6 bases). The germline V and J ends were trimmed by 2 bases and 2 bases, with 9 bases remaining between them. The germline gives CDR1 LGHNA, CDR2 YNFKEQ. The CDR3 totals 14 residues. The CDR3 nucleotides read TGTGCCAGCAGCCAACGACAGGACAACACTGAAGCTTTCTTT. Protein product: CASSQRQDNTEAFF.

This chain uses TRBV29-1 with TRBJ2-5; 10 nucleotides agree with TRBD1. The CDR3 has 12 residues. CDR1 and CDR2 from the germline V gene are SQVTM and ANQGSEA. V dropped 5 bases and J dropped 11; count of bases not matched to a gene: 8. The CDR3 loop reads CSVTGTGAEQYF. The CDR3 bases are TGCAGCGTTACCGGGACAGGGGCTGAGCAGTACTTC.

The chain joins TRBV30 to TRBJ1-2; no definite D call. CDR1 is GTSNPN and CDR2 is SVGIG in the germline V gene (reference sequence). Trimming cost V 2 bases and J 8 bases, with 18 bases left between them. The CDR3 has 14 amino acids. In nucleotides, the CDR3 is TGTGCCTGGAGTAAATTGGACCGTTCGTGGGGCTACACCTTC. Translation: CAWSKLDRSWGYTF. Full variable domain (remainder filled in from reference TRBV30 and TRBJ1-2): SQTIHQWPATLVQPVGSPLSLECTVEGTSNPNLYWYRQAAGRGLQLLFYSVGIGQISSEVPQNLSASRPQDRQFILSSKKLLLSDSGFYLCAWSKLDRSWGYTFGSGTRLTVV.

The rearrangement joins TRBV7-3 to TRBJ2-3; tentatively, D is TRBD1 or TRBD2 (7 bases each). The CDR3 is made up of 15 amino acids. Trimming took 2 bases from V and 5 from J, leaving 14 bases between them. Germline V gene data show CDR1 as SGHTA and CDR2 as FQGTGA. The CDR3 loop reads CASSLGQGGKDTQYF. The DNA of the CDR3 is TGTGCCAGCAGCTTAGGCCAGGGGGGGAAAGATACGCAGTATTTT. The full variable domain, completed using reference TRBV7-3 and TRBJ2-3, is GAGVSQTPSNKVTEKGKYVELRCDPISGHTALYWYRQSLGQGPEFLIYFQGTGAADDSGLPNDRFFAVRPEGSVSTLKIQRTERGDSAVYLCASSLGQGGKDTQYFGPGTRLTVL.

The CDR3 region has the DNA TGTGCCAGCAGTCTCCCCAGGGGAAGAAACACTGAAGCTTTCTTT. Amino acid sequence: CASSLPRGRNTEAFF. The J gene is TRBJ1-1, the V gene TRBV28, with a possible D match to TRBD1 (6 bases). With 5 bases removed from V and 2 bases from J, the gap between germline ends came to 15 bases. This CDR3 comprises 15 residues. Germline V CDR1 and CDR2: MDHEN, SYDVKM.

The V call is TRBV2, the J call TRBJ1-4, with 10 bases fitting TRBD1. The CDR3 extends over 15 amino acids. Germline V gene lookup returns CDR1 SNHLY and CDR2 FYNNEI. V was pared by 6 bases and J by 0 bases, with 1 base of the junction left unmatched. CDR3: CASSGTGATNEKLFF. The CDR3 DNA follows: TGTGCCAGCAGCGGGACAGGGGCAACTAATGAAAAACTGTTTTTT.

The chain employs TRBV6-5 and TRBJ2-2; possibly TRBD1 for D (6 bases). Germline V gene data show CDR1 as MNHEY and CDR2 as SVGAGI. Deletions cut 6 bases from V and 4 bases from J, with 15 bases between. The CDR3 consists of 15 residues. DNA of the CDR3: TGTGCCAGCAGCTTCCAGGGGCGCGGCACCGGGGAGCTGTTTTTT. It is translated as CASSFQGRGTGELFF.

V and J are TRBV28 and TRBJ1-1; D gene ambiguous. The CDR3 consists of 15 residues. The V gene's germline CDR1 is MDHEN and CDR2 SYDVKM. V was clipped by 6 bases and J by 3 bases, with 17 bases between them. The CDR3 DNA sequence: TGTGCCAGCAGGACCCCAGGACGGGAAGACACTGAAGCTTTCTTT. Residues: CASRTPGREDTEAFF.

The J gene is TRBJ2-5, the V gene TRBV14; a possible D gene is TRBD2 (6 bases). Germline V gene sequence: CDR1 SGHDN, CDR2 FVKESK. V was pared by 1 base and J by 5 bases, with 11 bases between. CDR3 length equals 14 residues. The CDR3 spells CASSQAPGEETQYF. The CDR3 DNA is TGTGCCAGCAGCCAAGCTCCGGGGGAGGAGACCCAGTACTTC.

V usage is TRBV5-1 and J usage is TRBJ2-7; perhaps TRBD2 as D (6 bases). Germline lookup yields CDR1 SGHRS and CDR2 YFSETQ. The V end lost 4 bases, the J end lost 1 base, and 6 bases lay between the germline ends. The CDR3 is 12 residues long. CDR3 sequence (DNA): TGCGCCAGCAGCGGGACTTCCTACGAGCAGTACTTC. This gives the protein CASSGTSYEQYF.

As concerns this clone: Other DNA sequences from this sample encode an identical CDR3 as well. The V and J genes are TRBV6-5 and TRBJ1-5; the match to TRBD1 covers 10 bases. The CDR3 length is 15 residues. Germline V gene data show CDR1 as MNHEY and CDR2 as SVGAGI. V gave up 6 bases and J gave up 3 bases; unmatched junction bases: 5. This CDR3 reads CASSQDRGSNQPQHF. CDR3 sequence (DNA): TGTGCCAGCAGCCAGGACAGGGGGTCCAATCAGCCCCAGCATTTT.

The chain employs TRBV7-9 and TRBJ1-2; no clear D. V was pared by 2 bases and J by 6 bases, with 10 bases between. CDR1 and CDR2 from the germline V gene are SEHNR and FQNEAQ (reference sequence). This CDR3 comprises 13 residues. The chain's CDR3 is CASSLSGLDGYTF. The CDR3 bases are TGTGCCAGCAGCTTATCCGGGCTTGATGGCTACACCTTC.

This chain connects TRBV28 to TRBJ2-5; 7 bases map to TRBD2. CDR1 and CDR2 (germline): MDHEN, SYDVKM. The CDR3 length is 13 residues. V gave up 3 bases and J gave up 5 bases; unmatched junction bases: 3. The CDR3 bases are TGTGCCAGCAGTTTTGGGGGAGGGGAGACCCAGTACTTC. The encoded protein is CASSFGGGETQYF.

The rearrangement uses TRBV5-6 and TRBJ1-6, with D possibly matching TRBD1 (6 bases). Per the germline V gene, CDR1 is SGHDT and CDR2 is YYEEEE. The V and J ends lost 5 bases and 7 bases respectively, with 19 bases between them. This CDR3 is built from 16 residues. The CDR3 nucleotides read TGTGCCAGCAGGAAACAGGGTGGGCCCCGGAATTCACCCCTCCACTTT. Encoded protein: CASRKQGGPRNSPLHF.

The rearrangement uses TRBV14 and TRBJ2-1, with 10 bases fitting TRBD2. V gave up 0 bases and J gave up 5 bases; unmatched junction bases: 7. Per germline, CDR1 SGHDN and CDR2 FVKESK. The CDR3 covers 17 residues. CDR3 sequence: CASSQDFGTSANNEQFF. In DNA form, the CDR3 reads TGTGCCAGCAGCCAAGATTTCGGGACTAGCGCGAACAATGAGCAGTTCTTC.

The chain carries TRBV9 and TRBJ2-1; D is undetermined. The CDR3 sequence is 13 residues long. V lost 3 bases, J lost 5 bases, and 9 bases lay in between. Per germline, CDR1 SGDLS and CDR2 YYNGEE. CDR3 DNA: TGTGCCAGCAGCGGCGAAGCAAACAATGAGCAGTTCTTC. It specifies CASSGEANNEQFF.

Of note for this clone: Other nucleotide sequences from this sample produce the same CDR3. The chain links TRBV27 to TRBJ2-7, with a possible D match to TRBD2 (5 bases). V lost 6 bases and J 2 bases, leaving 11 bases between the germline ends. This CDR3 is 13 amino acids long. Germline CDR1 is MNHEY and CDR2 is SMNVEV (reference sequence). As DNA, the CDR3 is TGTGCCAGCAGGAGCGGTCTAACCTACGAGCAGTACTTC. Translating gives CASRSGLTYEQYF.

On this clone itself: Additional DNA sequences in this sample encode the identical CDR3. The V call is TRBV15, the J call TRBJ1-2; no firm D call. Germline-derived CDR1 and CDR2 are LNHNV and YYDKDF (reference sequence). The CDR3 runs 12 residues. V gave up 0 bases and J gave up 4 bases, with 3 bases separating them. In DNA form, the CDR3 reads TGTGCCACCAGCAGAGATTCCTATGGCTACACCTTC. This sequence encodes CATSRDSYGYTF.